These 26 T cell receptor beta chains came from one sample sequenced in a study of blood T cell repertoires in COVID-19. TCRdb's copy holds only in-frame clones and misses some; the assay was immunoSEQ multiplex PCR. The repertoire holds 130,000 or so clones, with more than 60% as singletons. The sequenced material came from peripheral blood. These receptors all stem from a woman between 65 and 79 years old with acute or convalescent COVID-19.

The V call is TRBV10-3, the J call TRBJ1-1, with 7 bases lining up with TRBD1. The CDR3 consists of 12 residues. CDR1 and CDR2 (germline): ENHRY, SYGVKD. After removal of 4 bases from V and 8 bases from J, the junction contained 4 bases not matched to a gene. The CDR3 here is CAISATQGEAFF. The CDR3 nucleotides are TGTGCCATCAGTGCGACACAGGGGGAAGCTTTCTTT.

V is TRBV6-5 and J is TRBJ1-2, with no clear D. Trimming shortened V by 8 bases and J by 0 bases, and 16 bases separated the two germline ends. CDR1 MNHEY and CDR2 SVGAGI come from the germline V gene. The length of the CDR3 is 15 residues. The CDR3 spells CASSRAGTANYGYTF. The CDR3 coding sequence is TGTGCCAGCTCGAGGGCCGGAACTGCTAACTATGGCTACACCTTC.

Comment on this clone: Other DNA sequences of this sample code for an identical CDR3. The chain employs TRBV9 and TRBJ2-2, with D possibly TRBD1 on 6 matching bases. CDR1 SGDLS and CDR2 YYNGEE come from the germline V gene. The CDR3 is made up of 14 amino acids. Trimming took 3 bases from V and 4 from J, leaving 10 bases between them. The CDR3 sequence: CASSATGSTGELFF. CDR3 coding DNA: TGTGCCAGCAGCGCCACAGGGTCCACCGGGGAGCTGTTTTTT.

This rearrangement joins TRBV19 to TRBJ2-3; D not certain. The CDR3 length is 16 residues. The V gene's germline CDR1 is LNHDA and CDR2 SQIVND (reference sequence). Trimming shortened V by 3 bases and J by 0 bases, and 13 bases separated the two germline ends. The DNA for the CDR3 is TGTGCCAGTAGTATCTCGGGTGGGTCTAGCACAGATACGCAGTATTTT. This translates into CASSISGGSSTDTQYF.

The table lists this clone with a few counts. The V gene is TRBV27, the J gene TRBJ2-7, with 8 bases identical to TRBD1. CDR3 length equals 16 residues. Germline V gene lookup returns CDR1 MNHEY and CDR2 SMNVEV (reference sequence). With 5 bases clipped from V and 0 bases from J, the junction kept 9 bases outside the gene matches. The CDR3 nucleotides are TGTGCCAGCAGTCCCTTGGGCACAGGGGGCTCCTACGAGCAGTACTTC. This sequence encodes CASSPLGTGGSYEQYF.

This clone was counted between two and nine times. The V gene is TRBV11-2, the J gene TRBJ1-5; possibly TRBD1 for D (6 bases). Germline CDR1 SGHAT, CDR2 FQNNGV. This CDR3 spans 15 amino acids. The germline V and J ends were trimmed by 2 bases and 3 bases, with 11 bases remaining between them. The CDR3 nucleotides read TGTGCCAGCAGCTTATCAGGGGCCCCCAATCAGCCCCAGCATTTT. Translated: CASSLSGAPNQPQHF. The full variable domain, rest sourced from reference TRBV11-2 and TRBJ1-5, is EAGVAQSPRYKIIEKRQSVAFWCNPISGHATLYWYQQILGQGPKLLIQFQNNGVVDDSQLPKDRFSAERLKGVDSTLKIQPAKLEDSAVYLCASSLSGAPNQPQHFGDGTRLSIL.

This clone has only a few counts. V is TRBV10-2 and J is TRBJ1-2, with 8 bases lining up with TRBD1. V was clipped by 2 bases and J by 2 bases; unmatched bases: 7. Germline values: CDR1 WSHSY, CDR2 SAAADI. There are 16 residues in the CDR3. The CDR3 region is CASSEPWDRRNYGYTF. CDR3 in DNA: TGCGCCAGCAGTGAGCCCTGGGACAGGAGGAACTATGGCTACACCTTC.

The genes are TRBV19 and TRBJ2-3; 7 bases agree with TRBD2. The CDR3 is made up of 16 amino acids. The germline CDR1 and CDR2 sequences are LNHDA and SQIVND (reference sequence). The V gene end was trimmed by 6 bases and the J gene end by 0 bases; junction bases not matched to a gene: 9. The CDR3 loop is CASRPRGGSSTDTQYF. The CDR3 DNA follows: TGTGCCAGTAGGCCTCGGGGCGGGAGTAGCACAGATACGCAGTATTTT.

This chain connects TRBV6-5 to TRBJ2-7; 9 positions agree with TRBD1. V shed 2 bases, J shed 9 bases, and the junction held 8 bases outside the gene matches. The germline V gene has CDR1 MNHEY and CDR2 SVGAGI. The CDR3 extends over 14 amino acids. CDR3 coding DNA: TGTGCCAGCAGTTACCCGGACAGGGGTGGTGCGCAGTACTTC. Translated, it gives CASSYPDRGGAQYF.

The chain couples TRBV2 to TRBJ1-1; D may be TRBD1 (6 bases). The CDR3 has 13 amino acids. V was pared by 7 bases and J by 1 base, with 10 bases between. The germline gives CDR1 SNHLY, CDR2 FYNNEI. CDR3 loop: CASTGGRNTEAFF. The CDR3 DNA reads as TGTGCCAGCACTGGGGGCAGGAACACTGAAGCTTTCTTT.

The V call is TRBV7-9, the J call TRBJ2-3, with 9 bases matching TRBD2. CDR3 length equals 16 residues. Germline trimming cut 4 bases from V and 2 bases from J; bases unmatched to any gene: 7. CDR1 and CDR2 (germline): SEHNR, FQNEAQ (reference sequence). The CDR3 loop is CASSYRLAEITDTQYF. The DNA for the CDR3 is TGTGCCAGCAGCTATCGACTAGCGGAGATCACAGATACGCAGTATTTT.

This chain uses TRBV21-1 with TRBJ1-1; the table's D gene call, TRBD1, was not cross checked with the DNA. TRBV21-1 is noted as a pseudogene. There are 17 residues in the CDR3. CDR3 region: CASSKEDGAPQDTEAFF. CDR3 DNA: TGTGCCAGCAGCAAAGAAGATGGGGCTCCCCAGGACACTGAAGCTTTCTTT.

This clone showed up just once. The V and J genes are TRBV4-1 and TRBJ2-3, with 10 bases that match TRBD2. The V gene end was trimmed by 6 bases and the J gene end by 3 bases; junction bases not matched to a gene: 9. The CDR3 has 16 residues. CDR1 and CDR2 (germline): MGHRA, YSYEKL. CDR3 DNA: TGCGCCAGCAGACCTACTAGCGGGGTAAGGACAGATACGCAGTATTTT. Translated, it gives CASRPTSGVRTDTQYF.

This chain connects TRBV10-2 to TRBJ2-2; D ambiguous. Germline V gene data show CDR1 as WSHSY and CDR2 as SAAADI. The V and J ends lost 2 bases and 6 bases respectively, with 7 bases between them. The CDR3 consists of 13 residues. CDR3 loop: CASSEIVSGELFF. The CDR3 DNA sequence: TGCGCCAGCAGTGAGATAGTTTCCGGGGAGCTGTTTTTT.

This chain joins TRBV6-5 and TRBJ2-7, with D possibly being TRBD2 (5 bases). V dropped 0 bases and J dropped 2 bases, with 11 bases sitting between them. The CDR3 contains 15 residues. CDR1 MNHEY and CDR2 SVGAGI come from the germline V gene. The CDR3 spells CASSYSASGTYEQYF. The CDR3 nucleotides are TGTGCCAGCAGTTACTCAGCCAGCGGTACCTACGAGCAGTACTTC.

This clone appeared a few times. V gene TRBV6-5 combines with J gene TRBJ2-1; D is possibly TRBD1 (6 bases). V lost 5 bases and J lost 4, with 9 bases in between. This CDR3 has 13 residues. Germline V gene data show CDR1 as MNHEY and CDR2 as SVGAGI. The CDR3 nucleotides are TGTGCCAGCAGTCTTGGACAGTACAATGAGCAGTTCTTC. Translation: CASSLGQYNEQFF.

This clone was counted between two and nine times. The V gene is TRBV20-1, the J gene TRBJ2-1, with D possibly being TRBD2 (5 bases). The CDR3 sequence is 11 residues long. Trimming pared 7 bases from V and 3 bases from J, leaving 7 bases between. Per the germline V gene, CDR1 is DFQATT and CDR2 is SNEGSKA (reference sequence). CDR3 loop: CSGGDYNEQFF. The CDR3 DNA reads as TGCAGTGGGGGAGACTACAATGAGCAGTTCTTC.

V gene TRBV2 combines with J gene TRBJ2-6; no firm D call. The CDR3 has 15 amino acids. Trimming took 6 bases from V and 4 from J, leaving 13 bases between them. CDR1 SNHLY and CDR2 FYNNEI come from the germline V gene. CDR3 sequence (DNA): TGTGCCAGCAGGGCCGCCGGGTCCGGGGCCAACGTCCTGACTTTC. Translation: CASRAAGSGANVLTF.

This clone has only a few counts. The chain couples TRBV7-2 to TRBJ2-5; 12 bases agree with TRBD2. The CDR3 has 18 residues. The ends lost 1 base at V and 2 bases at J; junction bases unmatched: 8. The germline CDR1 and CDR2 sequences are SGHTA and FQGNSA. CDR3 DNA sequence: TGTGCCAGCAGCTTAGGTCTAGCGGGAGGGTTGCGGCAAGAGACCCAGTACTTC. Translated, it gives CASSLGLAGGLRQETQYF.

V and J are TRBV14 and TRBJ2-3; D gene uncertain. Germline CDR1 SGHDN, CDR2 FVKESK. The germline V and J ends were trimmed by 1 base and 0 bases, with 14 bases remaining between them. The CDR3 is 17 amino acids. The CDR3 is CASSQGRRSFSTDTQYF. CDR3 DNA sequence: TGTGCCAGCAGCCAAGGGCGGCGGTCATTCAGCACAGATACGCAGTATTTT.

V usage is TRBV4-1 and J usage is TRBJ2-1; no clear D gene. CDR1 and CDR2 from the germline V gene are MGHRA and YSYEKL. The CDR3 covers 16 residues. V dropped 0 bases and J dropped 0 bases, with 9 bases sitting between them. CDR3 DNA sequence: TGCGCCAGCAGCCAAGATCTGGCTAGCTCCTACAATGAGCAGTTCTTC. Translating gives CASSQDLASSYNEQFF.

The chain joins TRBV2 to TRBJ2-5; 10 nucleotides align to TRBD1. CDR1 and CDR2 from the germline V gene are SNHLY and FYNNEI. The CDR3 has 17 residues. With 6 bases clipped from V and 5 bases from J, the junction kept 15 bases outside the gene matches. The CDR3 region is CASRQTLDRGRDETQYF. The DNA of the CDR3 is TGTGCCAGCAGACAGACTTTAGACAGGGGGCGCGACGAGACCCAGTACTTC.

V and J are TRBV4-1 and TRBJ1-6; a possible D gene is TRBD1 (5 bases). CDR1 is MGHRA, CDR2 YSYEKL, per germline. The CDR3 has 14 residues. V shed 0 bases and J shed 8 bases, with 8 bases lying between them. The CDR3 is CASSQDRGDSPLHF. The CDR3, as DNA: TGCGCCAGCAGCCAAGATCGGGGGGATTCACCCCTCCACTTT.

This clone was seen only a few times. The genes are TRBV5-6 and TRBJ1-2; no clear D gene. The CDR3 loop spans 13 amino acids. V was pared by 1 base and J by 8 bases, with 12 bases between. The germline CDR1 and CDR2 sequences are SGHDT and YYEEEE. CDR3 amino acids: CASSLSGLGGYTF. The CDR3 region has the DNA TGTGCCAGCAGCTTGTCAGGCCTCGGAGGCTACACCTTC.

This clone was seen only a few times. The V call is TRBV7-6, the J call TRBJ2-3; 11 nucleotides match TRBD2. Germline CDR1 and CDR2: SGHVS and FNYEAQ. This CDR3 has 16 amino acids. J was trimmed by 4 bases and V by 3 bases; bases with no gene match: 6. In nucleotides, the CDR3 is TGTGCCAGCAGCTTGCTAGCGGGGGGCCGGCCAGATACGCAGTATTTT. The encoded protein is CASSLLAGGRPDTQYF.

Concerning this clone: The sample has other DNA sequences that encode this CDR3 too. The genes are TRBV5-1 and TRBJ2-2, with D possibly being TRBD2 (6 bases). CDR1 SGHRS and CDR2 YFSETQ come from the germline V gene. The germline V and J ends were trimmed by 2 bases and 1 base, with 9 bases remaining between them. The CDR3 is 15 residues long. The CDR3 coding sequence is TGCGCCAGCAGCTTCTCGGGGGAGAACACCGGGGAGCTGTTTTTT. Residues: CASSFSGENTGELFF.